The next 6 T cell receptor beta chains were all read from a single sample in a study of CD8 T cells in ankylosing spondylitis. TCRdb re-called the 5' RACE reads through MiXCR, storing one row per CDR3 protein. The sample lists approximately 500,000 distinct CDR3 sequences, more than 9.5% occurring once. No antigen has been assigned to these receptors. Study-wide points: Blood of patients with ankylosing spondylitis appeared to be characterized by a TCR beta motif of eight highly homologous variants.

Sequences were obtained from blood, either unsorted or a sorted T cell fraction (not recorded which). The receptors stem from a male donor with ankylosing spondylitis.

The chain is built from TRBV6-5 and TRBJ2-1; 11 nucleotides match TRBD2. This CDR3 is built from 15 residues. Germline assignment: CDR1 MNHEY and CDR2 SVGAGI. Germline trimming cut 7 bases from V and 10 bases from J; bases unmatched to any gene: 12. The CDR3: CASILAGGLFVEQFF. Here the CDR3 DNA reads TGTGCCAGCATTTTAGCGGGAGGGCTCTTTGTGGAGCAGTTCTTC.

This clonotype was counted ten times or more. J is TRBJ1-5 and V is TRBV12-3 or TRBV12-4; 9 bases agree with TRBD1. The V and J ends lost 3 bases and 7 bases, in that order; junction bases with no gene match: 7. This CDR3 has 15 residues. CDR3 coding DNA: TGTGCCAGCAGTTTGGGGGACAGGGTGGACCAGCCCCAGCATTTT. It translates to CASSLGDRVDQPQHF.

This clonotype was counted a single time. The CDR3 DNA follows: TGCGCCAGCAGCCAAGCGGACAGGGAAACCAGGGAGCTGTTTTTT. It codes for CASSQADRETRELFF. The J gene is TRBJ2-2, the V gene TRBV5-1, with 8 bases aligning to TRBD1. CDR1 is SGHRS, CDR2 YFSETQ, per germline. V lost 4 bases to trimming and J lost 9 bases; unmatched junction nucleotides: 11. CDR3 length: 15 amino acids.

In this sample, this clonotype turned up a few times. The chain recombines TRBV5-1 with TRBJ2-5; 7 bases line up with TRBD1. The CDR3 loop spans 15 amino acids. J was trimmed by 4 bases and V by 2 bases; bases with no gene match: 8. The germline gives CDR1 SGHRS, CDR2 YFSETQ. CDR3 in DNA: TGCGCCAGCAGCTTCCTTAGACAGGGAAGAGAGACCCAGTACTTC. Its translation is CASSFLRQGRETQYF.

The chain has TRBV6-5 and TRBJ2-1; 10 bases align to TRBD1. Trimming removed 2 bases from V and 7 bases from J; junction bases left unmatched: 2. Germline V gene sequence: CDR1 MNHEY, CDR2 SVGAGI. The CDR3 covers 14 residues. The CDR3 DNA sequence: TGTGCCAGCAGTTACAGGGGACAGGGGAATGAGCAGTTCTTC. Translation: CASSYRGQGNEQFF.

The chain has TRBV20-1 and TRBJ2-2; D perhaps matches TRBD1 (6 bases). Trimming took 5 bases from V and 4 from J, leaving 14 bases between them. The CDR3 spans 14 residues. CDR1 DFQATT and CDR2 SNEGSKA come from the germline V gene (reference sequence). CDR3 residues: CSAPHRAGTGELFF. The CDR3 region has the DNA TGCAGTGCTCCCCACAGGGCGGGCACCGGGGAGCTGTTTTTT.